A single TCR beta chain is shown here with its context. Its cognate antigen is unknown. The V gene's germline CDR1 is SGHTA and CDR2 FQGNSA. Trimming shortened V by 6 bases and J by 2 bases, and 16 bases separated the two germline ends. The CDR3 length is 16 residues. The record originates from a study of T cell responses to AZD1222 COVID-19 vaccine. Profiling relied on immunoSEQ multiplex PCR, and the TCRdb table lists in-frame clones only, not all of them. Of 110,000 to 150,000 clones in the sample, approximately 90% are singletons; the top ten hold 2.5% to 3.5%. Study observations and caveats: No day 14 peak samples; only post-peak repertoires were characterized.

V usage is TRBV7-2 and J usage is TRBJ2-2; D tentatively reads TRBD1 or TRBD2 (5 bases each). The receptor was isolated from an adult who received the AZD1222 COVID-19 vaccine. This specimen was peripheral blood, taken 28 days after the second AZD1222 dose. The CDR3 reads CASRLGTSVNTGELFF. CDR3 in DNA: TGTGCCAGCAGACTAGGGACCTCCGTTAACACCGGGGAGCTGTTTTTT.